This TCR beta chain was obtained from a study of blood T cell repertoires in COVID-19. This clone was seen more than once but under ten times. The method was immunoSEQ multiplex PCR; TCRdb's version includes in-frame clones alone and lacks a portion of them. The sample has approximately 210,000 clones, over 75% seen once. This CDR3 is built from 12 residues. V lost 2 bases and J lost 7, with 7 bases in between. The germline V gene has CDR1 SGDLS and CDR2 YYNGEE. V is TRBV9 and J is TRBJ1-3; TRBD1 might be the D (5 bases). Material for sequencing was peripheral blood. This TCR came from a middle-aged man with active or convalescent COVID-19. DNA of the CDR3: TGTGCCAGCAGCGTGGAGGGGAACACCATATATTTT. It translates to CASSVEGNTIYF.